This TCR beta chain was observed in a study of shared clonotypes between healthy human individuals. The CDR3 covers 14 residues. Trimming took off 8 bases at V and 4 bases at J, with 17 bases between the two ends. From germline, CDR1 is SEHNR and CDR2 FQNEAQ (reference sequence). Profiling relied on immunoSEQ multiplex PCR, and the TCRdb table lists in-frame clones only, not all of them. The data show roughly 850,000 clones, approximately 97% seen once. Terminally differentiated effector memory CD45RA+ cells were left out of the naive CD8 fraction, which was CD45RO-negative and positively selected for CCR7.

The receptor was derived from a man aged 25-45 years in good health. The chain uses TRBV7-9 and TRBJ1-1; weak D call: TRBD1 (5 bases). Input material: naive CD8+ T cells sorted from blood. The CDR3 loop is CASCREGAGTEAFF. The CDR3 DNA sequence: TGTGCCAGCTGTAGGGAAGGGGCCGGCACTGAAGCTTTCTTT.